The 26 T cell receptor beta chains in this list originate from one sample, sequenced in a study of cytomegalovirus exposure and HLA in healthy donors. In the PCR, 60 Vbeta and 13 Jbeta primers were used. Profiled with immunoSEQ multiplex PCR; TCRdb holds only in-frame clones, not every one. Counted here are 150,000 or so clones, around three quarters occurring once; the ten biggest clones make up around 3.1%. Sequenced: PBMCs. The source is a male donor in good health and CMV-seronegative.

V gene TRBV18 combines with J gene TRBJ2-5; D possibly corresponds to TRBD1 (5 bases). The J call may be wrong; the DNA end is better matched by TRBJ2-7. CDR3 length: 15 amino acids. The germline gives CDR1 KGHSH, CDR2 LQKENI. CDR3 in amino acids: CASSPQDSSSYEQYF. CDR3 bases: TGTGCCAGCTCACCACAAGACAGCAGCTCCTACGAGCAGTACTTC.

This chain uses TRBV27 with TRBJ1-4, with D tentatively TRBD1 (6 bases). V was clipped by 2 bases and J by 4 bases, with 11 bases between them. There are 15 residues in the CDR3. From germline, CDR1 is MNHEY and CDR2 SMNVEV (reference sequence). CDR3 DNA sequence: TGTGCCAGCAGTTTAACAGGGTTTGTTAATGAAAAACTGTTTTTT. This encodes CASSLTGFVNEKLFF.

The DNA of the CDR3 is TGTGCCAGCATGATCGGGGAGCCTTATAGCAATCAGCCCCAGCATTTT. Translated, it gives CASMIGEPYSNQPQHF. This rearrangement joins TRBV2 to TRBJ1-5, with D hard to call. The CDR3 has 16 residues. Trimming left V 7 bases short and J 0 bases short, with 16 bases between. Germline CDR1 is SNHLY and CDR2 is FYNNEI.

J is TRBJ1-1 and V is TRBV28, with TRBD1 matching over 7 bases. This CDR3 contains 15 residues. Germline-derived CDR1 and CDR2 are MDHEN and SYDVKM. The trim removed 3 bases at V and 5 bases at J, leaving 9 bases unmatched. The CDR3 DNA follows: TGTGCCAGCAGTTTCGAAACGACAGGGAGGACTGAAGCTTTCTTT. Protein: CASSFETTGRTEAFF.

The chain uses TRBV6-1 and TRBJ2-2; the D gene is possibly TRBD1 (7 bases). This CDR3 comprises 15 residues. The germline CDR1 and CDR2 sequences are MNHNS and SASEGT. Trimming removed 6 bases from V and 2 bases from J, with 13 bases in between. The chain's CDR3 is CASRRGTDNTGELFF. CDR3 nucleotide sequence: TGTGCCAGCAGACGCGGGACAGATAACACCGGGGAGCTGTTTTTT.

This sequence joins TRBV6-4 and TRBJ1-1; 8 positions match TRBD1. Germline loops: CDR1 MRHNA, CDR2 SNTAGT. The J segment lost 4 bases and the V segment lost 6 bases, leaving 7 bases of the junction unmatched. CDR3 size: 14 residues. The CDR3 nucleotides are TGTGCCAGCAGGGGGGACAGGACTAGCACTGAAGCTTTCTTT. Its protein is CASRGDRTSTEAFF.

This sequence joins TRBV15 and TRBJ2-6; 8 bases map to TRBD1. Germline CDR1 reads LNHNV; CDR2 reads YYDKDF (reference sequence). The trim removed 5 bases at V and 3 bases at J, leaving 0 bases unmatched. The CDR3 spans 14 residues. The CDR3, as DNA: TGTGCCACCAGCGGACAGGGTGGGGCCAACGTCCTGACTTTC. Residues: CATSGQGGANVLTF. The full variable domain, rest sourced from reference TRBV15 and TRBJ2-6, is DAMVIQNPRYQVTQFGKPVTLSCSQTLNHNVMYWYQQKSSQAPKLLFHYYDKDFNNEADTPDNFQSRRPNTSFCFLDIRSPGLGDTAMYLCATSGQGGANVLTFGAGSRLTVL.

A note on this clone: A junction boundary mismatches the germline segment, possibly from a read error. V gene TRBV5-1 combines with J gene TRBJ2-6; 12 bases map to TRBD2. The CDR3 is 19 amino acids. The germline CDR1 and CDR2 sequences are SGHRS and YFSETQ. The CDR3 sequence: CASSAKETSGRVGSNVLTF. The CDR3 DNA sequence: TGCGCCAGCAGCGCAAAAGAGACTAGCGGGAGAGTTGGGTCCAACGTCCTGACTTTC.

V gene TRBV6-1 combines with J gene TRBJ2-1; 7 nucleotides align to TRBD1. The CDR3 totals 15 residues. V trimming: 4 bases; J trimming: 0 bases; junction bases outside the gene matches: 3. Germline V gene data show CDR1 as MNHNS and CDR2 as SASEGT. CDR3 loop: CASSVSGGSYNEQFF. CDR3 nucleotide sequence: TGTGCCAGCAGTGTTTCAGGGGGCTCCTACAATGAGCAGTTCTTC.

This clone was seen a few times. This chain uses TRBV7-6 with TRBJ1-2; 9 nucleotides agree with TRBD1. V was clipped by 1 base and J by 4 bases; unmatched bases: 10. CDR1 SGHVS and CDR2 FNYEAQ come from the germline V gene. This CDR3 comprises 17 residues. The CDR3 sequence: CASSLGHRGQGLYGYTF. As DNA, the CDR3 is TGTGCCAGCAGCTTAGGACACAGGGGGCAGGGGCTCTATGGCTACACCTTC.

V and J are TRBV5-1 and TRBJ1-6, with TRBD1 matching 7 bases. This CDR3 has 20 residues. From germline, CDR1 is SGHRS and CDR2 YFSETQ. Unmatched junction bases numbered 15, after V lost 3 bases and J lost 0 bases. The DNA of the CDR3 is TGCGCCAGCAGCTCTTGGGGCTGGACAGGCTTAAGCTCCTATAATTCACCCCTCCACTTT. It specifies CASSSWGWTGLSSYNSPLHF. Drawing the rest from reference TRBV5-1 and TRBJ1-6, the complete variable domain is KAGVTQTPRYLIKTRGQQVTLSCSPISGHRSVSWYQQTPGQGLQFLFEYFSETQRNKGNFPGRFSGRQFSNSRSEMNVSTLELGDSALYLCASSSWGWTGLSSYNSPLHFGNGTRLTVT.

The chain uses TRBV5-1 and TRBJ2-1, with 9 bases aligning to TRBD1. CDR3 length: 17 amino acids. V dropped 4 bases and J dropped 1; count of bases not matched to a gene: 9. Germline V gene lookup returns CDR1 SGHRS and CDR2 YFSETQ. The CDR3 region is CASSTHGTGTSYNEQFF. Here the CDR3 DNA reads TGCGCCAGCAGCACGCATGGGACAGGGACATCCTACAATGAGCAGTTCTTC.

V and J are TRBV6-5 and TRBJ2-7; 8 bases agree with TRBD2. This CDR3 spans 14 amino acids. V was pared by 0 bases and J by 7 bases, with 5 bases of the junction left unmatched. CDR1 is MNHEY, CDR2 SVGAGI, per germline. The CDR3 sequence is CASSYSNLAGEQYF. The CDR3 DNA reads TGTGCCAGCAGTTACTCTAACTTAGCGGGGGAGCAGTACTTC.

The chain recombines TRBV4-1 with TRBJ2-1; TRBD2 might be the D (7 bases). The CDR3 consists of 14 residues. V lost 2 bases and J lost 15, with 20 bases in between. The germline gives CDR1 MGHRA, CDR2 YSYEKL. CDR3 coding DNA: TGCGCCAGCAGCCAACAGAGTCGGGGGGCTTTGAGGTTCTTC. Its translation is CASSQQSRGALRFF.

Concerning this clone itself: In the same sample, other DNA sequences code for this CDR3. The genes are TRBV7-9 and TRBJ1-5; a possible D gene is TRBD1 (6 bases). V was trimmed by 0 bases and J by 0 bases, leaving 6 bases between them. The germline V gene encodes CDR1 SEHNR and CDR2 FQNEAQ (reference sequence). CDR3 length: 15 amino acids. The chain's CDR3 is CASSLAGGSNQPQHF. CDR3 DNA: TGTGCCAGCAGCTTAGCAGGGGGTAGCAATCAGCCCCAGCATTTT.

The gene calls are TRBV6-5 and TRBJ2-1; D is possibly TRBD2 (6 bases). The V gene lost 2 bases and the J gene lost 15 bases, with 17 bases spanning the gap. The V gene's germline CDR1 is MNHEY and CDR2 SVGAGI. This CDR3 region has 13 residues. The CDR3 spells CASSYGTPVRRFF. The CDR3 region has the DNA TGTGCCAGCAGTTACGGGACTCCCGTTCGTAGGTTCTTC.

Comment on this clone: Other nucleotide sequences in the sample specify the same CDR3. The chain has TRBV28 and TRBJ2-7; 9 nucleotides agree with TRBD2. J was trimmed by 1 base and V by 2 bases; bases with no gene match: 3. The CDR3 contains 15 residues. Germline V gives CDR1 MDHEN, CDR2 SYDVKM. Here the CDR3 DNA reads TGTGCCAGCAGTTTAGCGACTAGCGGATCCTACGAGCAGTACTTC. Translating gives CASSLATSGSYEQYF.

The CDR3 bases are TGTGCCAGCAGCGGCGGTGGGACAGTGAACACTGAAGCTTTCTTT. Its protein is CASSGGGTVNTEAFF. The V call is TRBV9, the J call TRBJ1-1; 7 bases align to TRBD1. CDR3 length equals 15 residues. Germline assignment: CDR1 SGDLS and CDR2 YYNGEE. V lost 3 bases, J lost 0 bases, and 5 bases stayed unmatched. Full variable domain (rest looked up from reference TRBV9 and TRBJ1-1): DSGVTQTPKHLITATGQRVTLRCSPRSGDLSVYWYQQSLDQGLQFLIQYYNGEERAKGNILERFSAQQFPDLHSELNLSSLELGDSALYFCASSGGGTVNTEAFFGQGTRLTVV.

This sequence joins TRBV19 and TRBJ1-6, with TRBD1 matching over 7 bases. J was trimmed by 2 bases and V by 5 bases; bases with no gene match: 9. The CDR3 is 17 residues long. Germline CDR1 and CDR2: LNHDA and SQIVND (reference sequence). CDR3 in amino acids: CASSPRQGVTYNSPLHF. The CDR3 region has the DNA TGTGCCAGTAGTCCTAGACAGGGAGTAACCTATAATTCACCCCTCCACTTT.

V is TRBV4-3 and J is TRBJ2-2, with TRBD1 matching 9 bases. Germline-derived CDR1 and CDR2 are LGHNA and YSLEER. The CDR3 loop spans 18 amino acids. J lost 0 bases, V lost 0 bases, and 5 bases had no gene match. The CDR3 region is CASSQDWGQGPNTGELFF. CDR3 DNA: TGCGCCAGCAGCCAAGATTGGGGACAGGGACCGAACACCGGGGAGCTGTTTTTT.

With regard to this clone: The junction does not match germline at one end; this may be a read error. V and J are TRBV27 and TRBJ2-1; 8 bases agree with TRBD1. The germline V gene has CDR1 MNHEY and CDR2 SMNVEV (reference sequence). The CDR3 runs to 14 residues. This CDR3 reads CASNLDRGYNEQFF. In DNA form, the CDR3 reads TGTGCCAGCAATTTAGACAGGGGATACAATGAGCAGTTCTTC.

This clone was seen a handful of times. The V call is TRBV19, the J call TRBJ1-4; weak D call: TRBD1 (5 bases). Per the germline V gene, CDR1 is LNHDA and CDR2 is SQIVND (reference sequence). Trimming removed 6 bases at V and 3 bases at J, with 17 bases between. CDR3 length equals 16 residues. CDR3 DNA sequence: TGTGCCAGTAGCCACAGGACCGGATCGGCTAATGAAAAACTGTTTTTT. Its translation is CASSHRTGSANEKLFF.

The genes are TRBV11-2 and TRBJ2-1, with D maybe TRBD2 (7 bases). This CDR3 has 12 amino acids. CDR1 SGHAT and CDR2 FQNNGV come from the germline V gene. The V end lost 2 bases, the J end lost 15 bases, and 14 bases lay between the germline ends. The CDR3 is CASSLMGGGRFF. The CDR3 DNA reads as TGTGCCAGCAGCTTAATGGGCGGGGGCCGGTTCTTC.

The gene calls are TRBV5-6 and TRBJ2-2, with 7 bases fitting TRBD2. The CDR3 length is 14 residues. V lost 1 base to trimming and J lost 7 bases; unmatched junction nucleotides: 4. Per the germline V gene, CDR1 is SGHDT and CDR2 is YYEEEE. The CDR3 loop is CASSLMTSFGELFF. The CDR3 nucleotides read TGTGCCAGCAGCTTGATGACTAGCTTCGGGGAGCTGTTTTTT.

This clone occurred a few times. This rearrangement joins TRBV2 to TRBJ1-1; D ambiguous. The CDR3 totals 13 residues. CDR1 SNHLY and CDR2 FYNNEI come from the germline V gene. V was shortened by 3 bases and J by 1 base, with 6 bases between the two germline ends. CDR3 loop: CASSDTENTEAFF. The CDR3, as DNA: TGTGCCAGCAGTGATACAGAGAACACTGAAGCTTTCTTT.

The V gene is TRBV5-1, the J gene TRBJ1-4, with 12 bases identical to TRBD1. The CDR3 is 17 residues long. Germline-derived CDR1 and CDR2 are SGHRS and YFSETQ. V shed 0 bases and J 7 bases; nucleotides not matched to a gene: 7. The CDR3 nucleotides read TGCGCCAGCAGCTTGGAGGGACAGGGGGCGCGTAGTGAAAAACTGTTTTTT. Amino acids: CASSLEGQGARSEKLFF.